This TCR beta chain was identified during a study of blood T cells in healthy people across ages. Whole-study findings and limits: A conclusive naive versus antigen-experienced comparison was prevented by the unsorted PBMCs. Diversity figures derived from one million T cells were judged to underestimate the true value.

All donors came from Russia, were Caucasian and healthy, and spanned ages about 6 to 90. In regard to this clonotype: Antigen: not known.

Through a sample-barcoded 5' primer and a J-beta primer mix, a second PCR was run for roughly 7 to 12 cycles. TCRdb ran MiXCR on the 5' RACE reads and lists one entry per CDR3 protein. The sample lists 800,000 or so distinct CDR3 sequences, around 25% seen once, with approximately 4% in the top ten. The data also belong to a second study, concerning T cells of mothers and their children.

This receptor was taken from a boy aged 5-17 years in good health. Sequencing input: blood.

The CDR3 DNA is TGTGCCATCGGAGCGGGGGAGGGCTACGAGCAGTACTTC. Translated, it gives CAIGAGEGYEQYF. This chain links TRBV2 with TRBJ2-7; 8 bases map to TRBD2. Trimming at V came to 10 bases and at J to 3 bases, leaving 8 bases not matched to a gene. The germline gives CDR1 SNHLY, CDR2 FYNNEI. CDR3 size: 13 residues.